Listed below are T cell receptor beta chains from one sample, sequenced in a study of T cell repertoires in cytomegalovirus infection. TCRdb independently ran MiXCR on the reads; one entry per CDR3 protein. The sample includes more than 95,000 distinct CDR3 sequences, about 32% seen only once; the top ten take roughly 50%. Their antigen targets remain unknown. The sequences come from CD8+ T cells from cultured PBMCs, collected from culture after CMV antigen stimulation. Source of these receptors: a human donor in good health (CMV status not recorded). Some clones in this sample may be carry-over from other donors' samples. Both conserved end residues are part of each CDR3.

TRBV6-1	TRBJ1-2	CASSERGRSTNYGYTF
TRBV7-9	TRBJ2-5	CASSSPSRDSLEETQYF
TRBV4-3	TRBJ2-3	CASSSSGGAIDTQYF
TRBV27	TRBJ2-2	CASSSGLGTGELFF
TRBV4-1	TRBJ2-1	CASSQDRGGAHEQFF
TRBV6-2/TRBV6-3	TRBJ2-7	CASRRLYEQYF
TRBV20-1	TRBJ2-7	CSARDRERGAGYEQYF
TRBV28	TRBJ1-1	CASSSPNTEAFF
TRBV7-6	TRBJ2-7	CASSLLSAEQYF
TRBV24-1	TRBJ2-3	CATKAGVGPDTQYF
TRBV12-3/TRBV12-4	TRBJ1-5	CASSPLGGRVRPQHF
TRBV7-1	TRBJ1-4	CASSPLDTATNEKLFF
TRBV6-6	TRBJ1-1	CASSYLRQSNTEAFF
TRBV6-2/TRBV6-3	TRBJ1-5	CASSYSYQPQHF
TRBV4-1	TRBJ1-1	CASSQAKNTEAFF
TRBV7-9	TRBJ1-2	CASSATGTVFGYTF
TRBV9	TRBJ2-1	CASSGGGASYNEQFF
TRBV10-3	TRBJ1-1	CAIRGPGAGTEAFF
TRBV12-3/TRBV12-4	TRBJ2-5	CASGKETSSGAQETQYF
TRBV9	TRBJ2-5	CASSVSGGATATQYF
TRBV6-5	TRBJ1-1	CASSSGAIDTEAFF
TRBV19	TRBJ1-2	CASEQGWSYGYTF
TRBV6-2/TRBV6-3	TRBJ2-3	CASSYSSGGPSDTDTQYF
TRBV4-1	TRBJ1-1	CASSQTRGNTEAFF
TRBV7-2	TRBJ1-6	CASSLEGGGANSPLHF
TRBV7-9	TRBJ1-1	CATELGVRPEAFF
TRBV6-2/TRBV6-3	TRBJ2-7	CASYHDEGAVEQYF
TRBV19	TRBJ1-1	CASMGEDPSTEAFF
TRBV6-2/TRBV6-3	TRBJ1-2	CASSLGHSKDYGYTF
TRBV10-3	TRBJ2-1	CAISDGSAIRHEQFF
TRBV7-8	TRBJ2-6	CASTSFRISGANVLTF
TRBV7-6	TRBJ2-4	CASSLAGTENIQYF
TRBV11-1	TRBJ2-1	CASSLEDPNEQFF
TRBV4-1	TRBJ2-3	CASSQARMMESDTQYF
TRBV2	TRBJ2-7	CASSGGGYEQYF
TRBV6-4	TRBJ2-3	CASSEGAADTQYF
TRBV11-2	TRBJ1-1	CASSLTGAPGNTEAFF